This T cell receptor (beta chain) derives from a study of blood T cells in healthy people across ages. Next came a second PCR, run for about 6 to 11 cycles, which used a sample-barcoded 5' primer along with a J-beta primer mix. MiXCR, applied by TCRdb to the 5' RACE reads, yields one record per CDR3 protein. The table has more than 600,000 distinct CDR3 sequences, more than 20% seen once. This clonotype was seen a handful of times. The study isolated at least 6.5 million PBMCs from each sample. These data were also reused for a study on T cells of mothers and their children.

Material for sequencing was blood. The receptor was isolated from a boy between 10 and 17 years old in good health.

The CDR3 sequence is CASSINAETQYF. CDR3 nucleotides: TGTGCCAGCAGTATAAACGCGGAGACCCAGTACTTC. V is TRBV11-3 and J is TRBJ2-5, with no clear D. Trimming took 6 bases from V and 5 from J, leaving 10 bases between them. From germline, CDR1 is SGHNT and CDR2 YENEEA. The CDR3 totals 12 residues.